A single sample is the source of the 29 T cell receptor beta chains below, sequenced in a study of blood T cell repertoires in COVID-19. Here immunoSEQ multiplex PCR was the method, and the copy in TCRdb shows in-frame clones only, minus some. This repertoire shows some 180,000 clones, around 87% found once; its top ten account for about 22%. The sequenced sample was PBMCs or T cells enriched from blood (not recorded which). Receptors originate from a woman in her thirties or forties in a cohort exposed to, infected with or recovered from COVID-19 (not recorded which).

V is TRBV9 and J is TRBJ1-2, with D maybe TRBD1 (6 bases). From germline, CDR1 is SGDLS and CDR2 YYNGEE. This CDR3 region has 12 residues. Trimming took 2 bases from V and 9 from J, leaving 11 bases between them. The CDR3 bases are TGTGCCAGCAGCGTTGGCAGGGGAAGCTACACCTTC. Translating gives CASSVGRGSYTF.

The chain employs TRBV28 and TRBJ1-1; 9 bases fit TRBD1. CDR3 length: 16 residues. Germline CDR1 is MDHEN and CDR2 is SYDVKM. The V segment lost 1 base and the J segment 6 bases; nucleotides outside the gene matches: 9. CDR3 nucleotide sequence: TGTGCCAGCAGTTTATTGCCCGGGACAGGGTCGCCTGAAGCTTTCTTT. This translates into CASSLLPGTGSPEAFF.

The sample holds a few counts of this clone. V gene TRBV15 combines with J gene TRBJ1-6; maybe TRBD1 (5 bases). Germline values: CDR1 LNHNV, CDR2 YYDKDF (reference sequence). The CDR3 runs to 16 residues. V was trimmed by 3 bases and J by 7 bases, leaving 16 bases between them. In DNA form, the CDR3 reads TGTGCCACCAGCAGTGCCCCCCCTCAGGGCAATTCACCCCTCCACTTT. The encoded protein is CATSSAPPQGNSPLHF. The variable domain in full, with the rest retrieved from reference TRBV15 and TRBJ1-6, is DAMVIQNPRYQVTQFGKPVTLSCSQTLNHNVMYWYQQKSSQAPKLLFHYYDKDFNNEADTPDNFQSRRPNTSFCFLDIRSPGLGDTAMYLCATSSAPPQGNSPLHFGNGTRLTVT.

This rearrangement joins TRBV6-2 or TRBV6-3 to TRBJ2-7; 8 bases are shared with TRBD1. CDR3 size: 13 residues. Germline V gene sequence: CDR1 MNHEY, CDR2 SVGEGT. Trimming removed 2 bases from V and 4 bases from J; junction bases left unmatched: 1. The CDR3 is CASSYGTGYEQYF. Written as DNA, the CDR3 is TGTGCCAGCAGTTACGGGACAGGATACGAGCAGTACTTC.

CDR3: CASSLVGGEQYF. CDR3 DNA: TGTGCCAGCAGCTTGGTGGGGGGGGAGCAGTACTTC. The rearrangement links TRBV5-4 to TRBJ2-7; 7 nucleotides align to TRBD2. The CDR3 extends over 12 amino acids. Germline CDR1 and CDR2: SGHNT and YYREEE (reference sequence). The J segment lost 7 bases and the V segment lost 0 bases, leaving 1 base of the junction unmatched.

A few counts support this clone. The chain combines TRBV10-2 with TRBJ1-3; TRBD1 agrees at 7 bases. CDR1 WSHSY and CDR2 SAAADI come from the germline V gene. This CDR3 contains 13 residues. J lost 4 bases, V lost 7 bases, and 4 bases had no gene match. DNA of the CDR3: TGCGCCAGCAAACAGGGGACAGGAAACACCATATATTTT. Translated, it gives CASKQGTGNTIYF.

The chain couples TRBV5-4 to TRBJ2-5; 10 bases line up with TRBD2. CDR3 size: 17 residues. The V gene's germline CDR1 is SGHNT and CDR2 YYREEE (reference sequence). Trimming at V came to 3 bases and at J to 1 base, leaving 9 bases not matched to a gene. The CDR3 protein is CASSYGGASGGQETQYF. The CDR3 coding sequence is TGTGCCAGCAGCTATGGCGGGGCTAGCGGGGGCCAAGAGACCCAGTACTTC.

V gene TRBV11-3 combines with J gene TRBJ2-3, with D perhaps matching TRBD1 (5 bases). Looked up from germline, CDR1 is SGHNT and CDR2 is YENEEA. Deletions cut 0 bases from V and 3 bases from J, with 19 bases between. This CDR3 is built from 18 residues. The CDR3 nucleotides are TGTGCCAGCAGCTTAGAAGGGCAGGGCCGAGTTGGGACAGATACGCAGTATTTT. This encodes CASSLEGQGRVGTDTQYF.

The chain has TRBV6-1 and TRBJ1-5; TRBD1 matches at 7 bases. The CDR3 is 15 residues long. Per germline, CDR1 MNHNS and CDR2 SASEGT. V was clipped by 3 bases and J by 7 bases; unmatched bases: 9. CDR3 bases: TGTGCCAGCAGTGACACAGGGGTAAATGGCCAGCCCCAGCATTTT. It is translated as CASSDTGVNGQPQHF.

The CDR3 sequence is CATSDSRQGANTGELFF. For the CDR3, the DNA is TGTGCCACCAGTGATTCAAGACAGGGGGCGAACACCGGGGAGCTGTTTTTT. This chain uses TRBV24-1 with TRBJ2-2, with 9 bases fitting TRBD1. Germline values: CDR1 KGHDR, CDR2 SFDVKD. CDR3 length: 17 residues. Losses at the gene ends were 2 bases for V and 0 bases for J; bases not matched to a gene: 3.

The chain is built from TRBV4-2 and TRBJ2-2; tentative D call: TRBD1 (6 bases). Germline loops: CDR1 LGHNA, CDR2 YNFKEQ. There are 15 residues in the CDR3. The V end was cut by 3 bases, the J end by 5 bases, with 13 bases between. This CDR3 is CASSHRTEGTGELFF. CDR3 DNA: TGTGCCAGCAGCCATAGGACAGAGGGGACCGGGGAGCTGTTTTTT.

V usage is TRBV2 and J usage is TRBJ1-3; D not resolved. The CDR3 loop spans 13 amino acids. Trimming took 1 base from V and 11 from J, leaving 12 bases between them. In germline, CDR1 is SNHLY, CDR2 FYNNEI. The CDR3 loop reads CASSEGLLPAIYF. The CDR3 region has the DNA TGTGCCAGCAGTGAAGGCCTTTTACCGGCCATATATTTT.

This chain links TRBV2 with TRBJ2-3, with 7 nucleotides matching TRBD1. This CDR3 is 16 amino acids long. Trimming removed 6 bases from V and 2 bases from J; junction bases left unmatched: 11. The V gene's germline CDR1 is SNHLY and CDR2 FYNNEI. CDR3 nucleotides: TGTGCCAGCAGGGCCCCCGGACAGGAGACCACAGATACGCAGTATTTT. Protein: CASRAPGQETTDTQYF. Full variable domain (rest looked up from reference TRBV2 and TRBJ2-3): EPEVTQTPSHQVTQMGQEVILRCVPISNHLYFYWYRQILGQKVEFLVSFYNNEISEKSEIFDDQFSVERPDGSNFTLKIRSTKLEDSAMYFCASRAPGQETTDTQYFGPGTRLTVL.

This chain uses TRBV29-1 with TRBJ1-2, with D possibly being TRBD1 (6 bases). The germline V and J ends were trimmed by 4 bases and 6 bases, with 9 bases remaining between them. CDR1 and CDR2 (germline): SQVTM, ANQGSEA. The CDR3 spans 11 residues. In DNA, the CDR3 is TGCAGCGTTGCACAGGGTAATGGCTACACCTTC. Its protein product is CSVAQGNGYTF.

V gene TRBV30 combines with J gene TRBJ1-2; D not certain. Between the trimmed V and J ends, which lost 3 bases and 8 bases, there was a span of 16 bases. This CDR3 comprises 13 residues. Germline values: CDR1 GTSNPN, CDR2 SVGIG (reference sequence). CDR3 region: CAWRTGGNRGYTF. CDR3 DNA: TGTGCCTGGAGGACGGGAGGGAATCGCGGCTACACCTTC.

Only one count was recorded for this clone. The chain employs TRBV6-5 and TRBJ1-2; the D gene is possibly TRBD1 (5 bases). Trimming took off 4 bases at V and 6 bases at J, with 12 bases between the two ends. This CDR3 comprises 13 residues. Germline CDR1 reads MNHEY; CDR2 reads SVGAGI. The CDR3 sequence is CASSWQGADGYTF. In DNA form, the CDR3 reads TGTGCCAGCAGTTGGCAGGGCGCTGATGGCTACACCTTC.

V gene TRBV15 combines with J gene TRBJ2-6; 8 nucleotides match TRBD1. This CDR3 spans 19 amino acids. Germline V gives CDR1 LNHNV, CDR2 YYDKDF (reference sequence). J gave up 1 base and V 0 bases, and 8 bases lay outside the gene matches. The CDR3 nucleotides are TGTGCCACCAGCAGAGACCCAGGACAGGGTTGGTCTGGGGCCAACGTCCTGACTTTC. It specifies CATSRDPGQGWSGANVLTF.

The DNA for the CDR3 is TGCGCCAGCAGCCCGCCGAGGGGCTACACCTTC. It encodes CASSPPRGYTF. The genes are TRBV5-1 and TRBJ1-2, with D unresolved. Trimming cost V 4 bases and J 8 bases, with 9 bases left between them. CDR1 is SGHRS, CDR2 YFSETQ, per germline. The CDR3 contains 11 residues.

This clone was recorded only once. Here the CDR3 reads CASSLVRYTEAFF. For the CDR3, the DNA is TGTGCCAGCAGCTTGGTACGGTACACTGAAGCTTTCTTT. V usage is TRBV5-8 and J usage is TRBJ1-1, with no clear D. The CDR3 totals 13 residues. The germline V and J ends were trimmed by 0 bases and 3 bases, with 6 bases remaining between them. Germline V gives CDR1 SGHTS, CDR2 YDEGEE.

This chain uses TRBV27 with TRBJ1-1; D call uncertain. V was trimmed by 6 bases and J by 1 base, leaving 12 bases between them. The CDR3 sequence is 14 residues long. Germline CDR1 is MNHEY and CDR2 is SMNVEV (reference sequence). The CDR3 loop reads CASRTAGGNTEAFF. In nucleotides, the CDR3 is TGTGCCAGCAGGACCGCGGGAGGGAACACTGAAGCTTTCTTT.

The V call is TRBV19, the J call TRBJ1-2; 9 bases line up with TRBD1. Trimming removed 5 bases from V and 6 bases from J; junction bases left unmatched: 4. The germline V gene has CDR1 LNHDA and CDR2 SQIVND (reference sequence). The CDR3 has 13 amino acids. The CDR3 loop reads CASSPRDRDGYTF. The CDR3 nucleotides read TGTGCCAGTAGTCCGCGGGACAGGGATGGCTACACCTTC.

The CDR3 protein is CASRRDISRNTEAFF. The CDR3 DNA sequence: TGTGCCAGCAGAAGAGACATTTCAAGGAACACTGAAGCTTTCTTT. The V call is TRBV7-9, the J call TRBJ1-1, with unresolved D. The CDR3 is 15 residues long. Germline V CDR1 and CDR2: SEHNR, FQNEAQ (reference sequence). V was cut by 6 bases and J by 1 base, with 15 bases left in between.

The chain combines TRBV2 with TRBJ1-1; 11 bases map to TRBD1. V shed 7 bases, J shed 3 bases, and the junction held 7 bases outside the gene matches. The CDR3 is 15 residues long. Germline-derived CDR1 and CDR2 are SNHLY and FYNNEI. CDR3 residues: CASNRDRGSDTEAFF. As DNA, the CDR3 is TGTGCCAGCAACCGGGACAGGGGGTCGGACACTGAAGCTTTCTTT.

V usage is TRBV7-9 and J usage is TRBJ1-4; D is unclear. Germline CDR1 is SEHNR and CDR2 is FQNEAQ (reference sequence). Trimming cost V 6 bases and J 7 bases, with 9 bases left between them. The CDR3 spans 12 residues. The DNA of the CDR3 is TGTGCCAGCAGTCTCATCGGTGAAAAACTGTTTTTT. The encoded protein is CASSLIGEKLFF. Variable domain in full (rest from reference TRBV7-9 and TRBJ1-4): DTGVSQNPRHKITKRGQNVTFRCDPISEHNRLYWYRQTLGQGPEFLTYFQNEAQLEKSRLLSDRFSAERPKGSFSTLEIQRTEQGDSAMYLCASSLIGEKLFFGSGTQLSVL.

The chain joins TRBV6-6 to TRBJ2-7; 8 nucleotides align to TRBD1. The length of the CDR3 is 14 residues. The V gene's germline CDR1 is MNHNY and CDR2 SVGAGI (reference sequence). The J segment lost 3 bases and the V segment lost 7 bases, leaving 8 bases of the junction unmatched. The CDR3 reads CASTRTGNIYEQYF. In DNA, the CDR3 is TGTGCCAGCACCAGGACAGGGAATATCTACGAGCAGTACTTC.

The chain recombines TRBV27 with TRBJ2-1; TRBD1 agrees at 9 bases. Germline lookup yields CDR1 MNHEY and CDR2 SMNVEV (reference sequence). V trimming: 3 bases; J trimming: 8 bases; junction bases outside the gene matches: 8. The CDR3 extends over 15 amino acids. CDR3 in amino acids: CASSFTGGRFDEQFF. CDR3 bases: TGTGCCAGCAGTTTCACAGGGGGCAGGTTCGATGAGCAGTTCTTC.

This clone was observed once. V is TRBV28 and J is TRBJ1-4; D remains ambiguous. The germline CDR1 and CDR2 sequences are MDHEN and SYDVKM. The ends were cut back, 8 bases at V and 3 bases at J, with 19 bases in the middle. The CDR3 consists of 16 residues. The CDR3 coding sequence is TGTGCCAGCGGCTTGGGTGCCGGGCGGGCTAATGAAAAACTGTTTTTT. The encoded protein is CASGLGAGRANEKLFF.

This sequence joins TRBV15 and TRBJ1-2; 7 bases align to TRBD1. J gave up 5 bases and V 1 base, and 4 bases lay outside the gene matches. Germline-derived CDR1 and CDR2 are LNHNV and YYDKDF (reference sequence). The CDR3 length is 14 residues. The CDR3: CATSRADRTYGYTF. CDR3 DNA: TGTGCCACCAGCAGAGCGGACAGGACTTATGGCTACACCTTC.

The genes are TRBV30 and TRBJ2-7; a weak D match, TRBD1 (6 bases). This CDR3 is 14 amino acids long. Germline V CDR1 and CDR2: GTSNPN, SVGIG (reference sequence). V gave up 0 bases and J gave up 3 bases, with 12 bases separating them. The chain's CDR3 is CAWSVAGANYEQYF. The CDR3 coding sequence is TGTGCCTGGAGTGTGGCAGGGGCTAACTACGAGCAGTACTTC.